The 5 T cell receptor beta chains in this list originate from one sample, sequenced in a study of metastatic and nonmetastatic thyroid tumors. Via MiXCR, TCRdb re-called the PCR reads. Among 40,000 to 45,000 clones listed, roughly 16% were seen once. No patient had received any treatment before thyroid surgery. The sequenced material came from blood. These TCRs come from a female donor with papillary thyroid cancer or a benign thyroid nodule (not recorded which). Some clones in this sample may be carry-over from other donors' samples.

Sample share makes this clone medium-sized. The chain has TRBV6-1 and TRBJ1-4; 7 bases map to TRBD1. CDR3 length equals 14 residues. Looked up from germline, CDR1 is MNHNS and CDR2 is SASEGT. Trimming took 3 bases from V and 8 from J; bases not matched to a gene: 6. This CDR3 reads CASSETGMWEKLFF. The CDR3 region has the DNA TGTGCCAGCAGTGAGACAGGGATGTGGGAAAAACTGTTTTTT.

This clone was seen more than once but under ten times. Its ends do not fully match the called genes, so a read error is possible. The chain joins TRBV6-5 to TRBJ2-1; 7 bases are a match to TRBD2. The CDR3 covers 18 residues. Per germline, CDR1 MNHEY and CDR2 SVGAGI. The CDR3 loop is CASSYGAWAGVAYNEHFF. The CDR3 coding sequence is TGTGCCAGCAGTTACGGAGCTTGGGCGGGAGTGGCCTACAATGAGCACTTCTTC.

Regarding this clone: At one boundary the junction diverges from the germline segment, which might be a read error. V gene TRBV24-1 combines with J gene TRBJ1-2; 7 nucleotides line up with TRBD1. There are 14 residues in the CDR3. Germline V lookup: CDR1 KGHDR, CDR2 SFDVKD. The DNA of the CDR3 is TGTGCCACCAGTGGGGCGACAGGGATGGGGGGCTACACATTC. It encodes CATSGATGMGGYTF.

This clone was counted ten times or more. The rearrangement uses TRBV7-9 and TRBJ1-6; unclear D gene. V gave up 1 base and J gave up 7 bases, with 2 bases separating them. This CDR3 comprises 12 residues. Germline V gene lookup returns CDR1 SEHNR and CDR2 FQNEAQ (reference sequence). This chain's CDR3 is CASSLVNSPLHF. CDR3 nucleotides: TGTGCCAGCAGCTTAGTGAATTCACCCCTCCACTTT.

In this sample, this clone turned up many times. The V gene is TRBV28, the J gene TRBJ2-3; 9 nucleotides align to TRBD1. This CDR3 contains 15 residues. The V gene's germline CDR1 is MDHEN and CDR2 SYDVKM. The V segment lost 5 bases and the J segment 4 bases; nucleotides outside the gene matches: 7. In DNA, the CDR3 is TGTGCCAGCAGTAAAGGGACAGGGAGTGCAGATACGCAGTATTTT. It yields the protein CASSKGTGSADTQYF. Based on the CDR3 plus reference TRBV28 and TRBJ2-3, the full variable domain is DVKVTQSSRYLVKRTGEKVFLECVQDMDHENMFWYRQDPGLGLRLIYFSYDVKMKEKGDIPEGYSVSREKKERFSLILESASTNQTSMYLCASSKGTGSADTQYFGPGTRLTVL.